A selection of T cell receptor beta chains follows, all from one sample in a study of T cell repertoires in cytomegalovirus infection. TCRdb reanalysed the reads using MiXCR and keeps one entry per CDR3 protein. Of approximately 270,000 distinct CDR3 sequences in the sample, around 20% are singletons; the top ten hold approximately 19%. Their recognized antigens are unknown. The source was cultured PBMCs, collected from culture after CMV antigen stimulation. These receptors originate from a human donor in good health (CMV status not recorded). Some clones in this sample may be carry-over from other donors' samples. CDR3s include the opening cysteine and the closing phenylalanine or tryptophan. D genes are given only for firm matches. Clone size is shown for a subset of rows, as once, few, many or a class of expanded clone.

TRBJ2-2 . many TRBV7-7 CASSPTANTGELFF TGTGCCAGCAGCCCGACGGCGAACACCGGGGAGCTGTTTTTT
TRBJ1-5 . . TRBV7-2 CASSFKGKGQPQHF TGTGCCAGCAGCTTTAAAGGGAAAGGTCAGCCCCAGCATTTT
TRBJ2-3 . few TRBV30 CAWSALEGLIDTQYF TGTGCCTGGAGCGCTCTTGAGGGGCTCATAGATACGCAGTATTTT
TRBJ2-7 TRBD2 many TRBV7-8 CASSYPKGDPSGNPYEQYF TGTGCCAGCAGCTACCCAAAAGGGGACCCTAGCGGGAATCCCTACGAGCAGTACTTC
TRBJ1-1 TRBD1 . TRBV7-4 CASSRTGVGFEAFF TGTGCCAGCAGCCGAACAGGGGTCGGGTTTGAAGCTTTCTTT
TRBJ2-2 TRBD2 many TRBV7-6 CASSFASGTRSGTGELFF TGTGCCAGCAGCTTTGCTAGCGGAACTCGGTCGGGCACCGGGGAGCTGTTTTTT
TRBJ1-1 TRBD1 few TRBV12-3/TRBV12-4 CASRETGRNEAFF TGTGCCAGCAGGGAGACAGGGAGAAATGAAGCTTTCTTT
TRBJ2-1 TRBD2 many TRBV6-1 CAGSKRAGVFNEQFF TGTGCCGGCTCGAAAAGAGCGGGGGTATTCAATGAGCAGTTCTTC
TRBJ2-3 . . TRBV27 CASKSAEGGTDTQYF TGTGCCAGCAAATCTGCAGAGGGGGGCACAGATACGCAGTATTTT
TRBJ2-5 TRBD2 . TRBV20-1 CSARDVGTSGETQYF TGCAGTGCTAGAGATGTAGGGACTAGCGGAGAGACCCAGTACTTC
TRBJ2-4 TRBD2 . TRBV30 CAWSYLTSGKNIQYF TGTGCCTGGAGCTACCTTACTAGCGGCAAAAACATTCAGTACTTC
TRBJ1-1 TRBD1 few TRBV29-1 CSVLGQGGTEAFF TGCAGCGTGCTGGGACAGGGGGGCACTGAAGCTTTCTTT
TRBJ1-6 TRBD1 many TRBV7-2 CASSGGGTGVRSPLHF TGTGCCAGCAGCGGAGGAGGGACAGGGGTACGTTCACCCCTCCACTTT
TRBJ1-1 . . TRBV19 CASSRKTQRPEAFF TGTGCCAGTAGCCGCAAAACCCAGAGGCCTGAAGCTTTCTTT
TRBJ1-1 TRBD1 many TRBV7-2 CASSRPGGALEIPNTEAFF TGTGCCAGCAGCCGTCCAGGGGGCGCCTTGGAAATTCCAAACACTGAAGCTTTCTTT
TRBJ2-5 TRBD2 many TRBV12-3/TRBV12-4 CASSLGSGMAYF TGTGCCAGCAGTTTGGGTAGCGGGATGGCCTACTTC
TRBJ2-5 . many TRBV6-8 CASTGAGYWPQYF TGTGCCAGCACAGGCGCAGGATATTGGCCCCAGTACTTC
TRBJ2-7 TRBD2 . TRBV27 CASSLSERDWSYEQYF TGTGCCAGCAGTTTATCCGAGCGGGATTGGTCCTACGAGCAGTACTTC
TRBJ1-1 TRBD1 few TRBV20-1 CSASGGTGVTEAFF TGCAGTGCCAGCGGGGGGACAGGGGTGACTGAAGCTTTCTTT
TRBJ1-1 . . TRBV19 CASSTQGFLNTEAFF TGTGCCAGTAGTACGCAGGGGTTTCTGAACACTGAAGCTTTCTTT
TRBJ2-2 . . TRBV27 CASKGAPNTGELFF TGTGCCAGCAAAGGGGCGCCGAACACCGGGGAGCTGTTTTTT
TRBJ2-1 . few TRBV6-5 CASSPGLRIYSYNEQFF TGTGCCAGCAGCCCGGGACTCCGGATCTACTCCTACAATGAGCAGTTCTTC
TRBJ1-1 TRBD1 many TRBV20-1 CSALQGAMNTEAFF TGCAGTGCGCTACAGGGGGCGATGAACACTGAAGCTTTCTTT
TRBJ2-1 TRBD1 many TRBV6-4 CASSAQATGGFYEQFF TGTGCCAGCAGTGCCCAAGCGACAGGGGGATTTTATGAGCAGTTCTTC
TRBJ2-1 . few TRBV7-8 CASSQSPGVSSYNEQFF TGTGCCAGCAGCCAGAGCCCGGGAGTGAGCTCCTACAATGAGCAGTTCTTC
TRBJ1-5 . many TRBV7-8 CASSPDADNQPQHF TGTGCCAGCAGCCCAGATGCAGATAATCAGCCCCAGCATTTT
TRBJ2-1 . . TRBV12-3/TRBV12-4 CASSGSGLLGEQFF TGTGCCAGCAGTGGGTCTGGACTCTTGGGGGAGCAGTTCTTC
TRBJ1-2 . . TRBV18 CASSQEEDYGYTF TGTGCCAGCTCACAAGAGGAGGACTATGGCTACACCTTC
TRBJ2-5 . many TRBV7-2 CASSLVGRETQYF TGTGCCAGCAGCCTCGTCGGGCGAGAGACCCAGTACTTC
TRBJ1-1 . few TRBV12-3/TRBV12-4 CASSIQGGMAEAFF TGTGCCAGCAGTATACAGGGAGGTATGGCTGAAGCTTTCTTT
TRBJ2-3 . . TRBV6-5 CASSLRGWGTDTQYF TGTGCCAGCAGTCTCAGGGGTTGGGGCACAGATACGCAGTATTTT
TRBJ1-5 . . TRBV27 CASSTRSGERHQPQHF TGTGCCAGCAGCACGAGGTCGGGGGAAAGACATCAGCCCCAGCATTTT
TRBJ1-4 . few TRBV2 CASSEEAGSLFF TGTGCCAGCAGTGAAGAGGCAGGGTCACTGTTTTTT
TRBJ2-5 . many TRBV15 CASTQGPQETQYF TGTGCCTCCACTCAGGGGCCTCAAGAGACCCAGTACTTC
TRBJ2-7 . few TRBV7-2 CASSLGSFASYEQYF TGTGCCAGCAGCTTAGGCTCTTTTGCCTCCTACGAGCAGTACTTC
TRBJ2-1 TRBD1 few TRBV20-1 CSAPGQYNEQFF TGCAGTGCTCCGGGACAGTACAATGAGCAGTTCTTC
TRBJ2-2 . many TRBV11-3 CASSLGANTGELFF TGTGCCAGCAGCTTGGGCGCGAACACCGGGGAGCTGTTTTTT
TRBJ2-5 TRBD2 few TRBV29-1 CSVEADRRGRYQETQYF TGCAGCGTTGAAGCAGACCGGCGCGGGAGGTACCAAGAGACCCAGTACTTC
TRBJ1-1 . many TRBV29-1 CSVSHSNTEAFF TGCAGCGTTTCCCACAGCAACACTGAAGCTTTCTTT
TRBJ2-2 TRBD2 few TRBV12-3/TRBV12-4 CASSGDSGRGTGELFF TGTGCCAGCAGTGGGGATAGCGGGAGGGGCACCGGGGAGCTGTTTTTT
TRBJ1-6 . . TRBV12-3/TRBV12-4 CASSSLGGPLHF TGTGCCAGCAGTTCTCTTGGGGGTCCGCTCCACTTT
TRBJ1-4 . many TRBV7-2 CASSPEAGSNEKLFF TGTGCCAGCAGCCCAGAGGCAGGCTCTAATGAAAAACTGTTTTTT
TRBJ2-1 . many TRBV13 CASSQTGEREDEQFF TGTGCCAGCAGCCAGACGGGGGAGCGTGAGGATGAGCAGTTCTTC
TRBJ2-5 TRBD2 . TRBV6-2/TRBV6-3 CAISASSGQETQYF TGTGCCATCTCCGCCTCTAGCGGCCAAGAGACCCAGTACTTC
TRBJ2-1 TRBD1 . TRBV24-1 CATSDSGTVNNEQFF TGTGCCACCAGTGATTCCGGGACAGTCAACAATGAGCAGTTCTTC
TRBJ2-5 TRBD2 few TRBV6-2/TRBV6-3 CASSLAGGVVGETQYF TGTGCCAGCAGCCTAGCGGGAGGGGTTGTTGGCGAGACCCAGTACTTC
TRBJ2-1 TRBD1 many TRBV28 CASSLLQGTLYNEQFF TGTGCCAGCAGTTTACTACAGGGGACGCTTTACAATGAGCAGTTCTTC
TRBJ2-1 TRBD2 . TRBV7-3 CASSKDSSSGVNEQFF TGTGCCAGCAGCAAAGATTCGTCTAGCGGGGTGAATGAGCAGTTCTTC
TRBJ2-1 . many TRBV11-3 CASSLGPSSNEQFF TGTGCCAGCAGCTTAGGTCCTAGCAGCAATGAGCAGTTCTTC